The 2 T cell receptor beta chains below were found in one sample sequenced in a study of shared clonotypes between healthy human individuals. The table came from immunoSEQ multiplex PCR; TCRdb's copy has only in-frame clones and leaves some out. The sample includes fewer than 200,000 clones, approximately 92% of them seen just once. The sample taken for sequencing was naive CD4+ T cells sorted from blood. Subset indicated: CD45RA+ positively selected. The receptors originated from a woman under 40 in good health.

The rearrangement uses TRBV11-3 and TRBJ2-1; no clear D. The germline V gene has CDR1 SGHNT and CDR2 YENEEA. The CDR3 extends over 16 amino acids. Trimming stripped 0 bases from V and 5 bases from J, with 14 bases between. Here the CDR3 reads CASSLDSRTPNNEQFF. CDR3 nucleotide sequence: TGTGCCAGCAGCTTAGATTCTAGGACGCCCAACAATGAGCAGTTCTTC.

The CDR3 sequence: CASRAPGQGDEKLFF. The DNA of the CDR3 is TGTGCCAGCAGGGCTCCGGGACAGGGGGATGAAAAACTGTTTTTT. The gene calls are TRBV6-1 and TRBJ1-4; TRBD1 agrees at 11 bases. The germline V gene has CDR1 MNHNS and CDR2 SASEGT. The CDR3 length is 15 residues. V shed 6 bases and J 6 bases; nucleotides not matched to a gene: 6.